This record concerns one T cell receptor (beta chain) sequence. The antigen is unknown. This record belongs to a study of OX40 agonist ivuxolimab in advanced cancers. Study-wide background: Patients were roughly 83% male with ages roughly 20 to 80, mean 60. Notes on the study in general: Both CD4+ and CD8+ T cell populations in blood had undergone clonal expansion by week 6 at 0.1 to 3.0 mg/kg.

Clones were read by immunoSEQ multiplex PCR, and TCRdb kept only the in-frame ones, dropping some. The sample has approximately 46,000 clones, roughly three quarters seen once. The CDR3 has 14 amino acids. Germline CDR1 reads MNHNS; CDR2 reads SASEGT. The V and J ends lost 6 bases and 0 bases respectively, with 9 bases between them. The TCR was taken from an adult with an advanced solid tumor such as melanoma, head and neck, liver or kidney cancer. This chain joins TRBV6-1 and TRBJ2-1; a weak D match, TRBD2 (5 bases). The specimen was CD4+ or CD8+ T cells sorted from blood, collected in a trial of the OX40 agonist ivuxolimab. The CDR3 DNA follows: TGTGCCAGCAGCTCGGGATTCTCCTACAATGAGCAGTTCTTC. Encoded protein: CASSSGFSYNEQFF.